The present TCR beta chain was sequenced within a study of T cell responses to AZD1222 COVID-19 vaccine. Overall study: Whether given at about 4 or about 12 weeks, second doses were pooled. Study-wide findings and caveats: Reports say nearly half of spike-specific TCRs go after unmutated variant regions. Baseline seropositivity characterized only six AZD1222 recipients.

Sequencing used immunoSEQ multiplex PCR; TCRdb keeps in-frame clones, though not all of them. Of about 130,000 clones in the sample, just over 90% were seen once. On this clone itself: Antigen unknown.

The source material was peripheral blood, sampled on day 0 of AZD1222 vaccination. This TCR came from an adult in good health.

CDR3: CASRTTGQGAGMDTEAFF. The CDR3 nucleotides are TGTGCCAGCAGGACTACGGGACAGGGGGCCGGGATGGACACTGAAGCTTTCTTT. The rearrangement uses TRBV2 and TRBJ1-1; 12 nucleotides agree with TRBD1. CDR1 and CDR2 (germline): SNHLY, FYNNEI. The junction had 14 bases not matched to a gene; V was cut back by 6 bases and J by 3 bases. The length of the CDR3 is 18 residues. Based on the CDR3 plus reference TRBV2 and TRBJ1-1, the full variable domain is EPEVTQTPSHQVTQMGQEVILRCVPISNHLYFYWYRQILGQKVEFLVSFYNNEISEKSEIFDDQFSVERPDGSNFTLKIRSTKLEDSAMYFCASRTTGQGAGMDTEAFFGQGTRLTVV.